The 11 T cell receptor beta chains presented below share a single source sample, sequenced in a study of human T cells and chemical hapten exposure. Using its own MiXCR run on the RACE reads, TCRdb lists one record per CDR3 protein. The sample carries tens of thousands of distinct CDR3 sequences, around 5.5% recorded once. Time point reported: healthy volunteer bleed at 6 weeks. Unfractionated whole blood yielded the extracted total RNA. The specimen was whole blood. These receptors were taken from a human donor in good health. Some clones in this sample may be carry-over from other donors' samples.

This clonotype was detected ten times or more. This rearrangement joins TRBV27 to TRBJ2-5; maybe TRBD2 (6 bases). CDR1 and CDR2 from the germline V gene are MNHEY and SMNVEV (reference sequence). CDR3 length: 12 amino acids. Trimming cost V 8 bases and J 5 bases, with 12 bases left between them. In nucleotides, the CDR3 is TGTGCCAGCGGGGGGATTGCGGAGACCCAGTACTTC. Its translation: CASGGIAETQYF.

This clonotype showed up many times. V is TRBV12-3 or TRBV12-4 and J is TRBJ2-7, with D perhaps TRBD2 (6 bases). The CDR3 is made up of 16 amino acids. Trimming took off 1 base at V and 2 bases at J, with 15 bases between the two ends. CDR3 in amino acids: CASSLEYGTGTYEQYF. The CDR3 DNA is TGTGCCAGCAGTTTAGAATATGGGACTGGTACCTACGAGCAGTACTTC.

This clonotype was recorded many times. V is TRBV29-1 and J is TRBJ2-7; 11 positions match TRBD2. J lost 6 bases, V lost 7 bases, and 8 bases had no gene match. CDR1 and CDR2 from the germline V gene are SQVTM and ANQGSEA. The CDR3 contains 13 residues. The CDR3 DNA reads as TGCAGCGGCAAACTAGCGGGAGTCTCCGAGCAGTACTTC. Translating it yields CSGKLAGVSEQYF.

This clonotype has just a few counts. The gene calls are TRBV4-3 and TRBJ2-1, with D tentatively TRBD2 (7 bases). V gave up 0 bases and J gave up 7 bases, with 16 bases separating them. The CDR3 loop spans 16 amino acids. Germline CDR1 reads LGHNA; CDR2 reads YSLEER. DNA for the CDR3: TGCGCCAGCAGCCAAGAACTAGAGGGGGGGCGGAATGAGCAGTTCTTC. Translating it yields CASSQELEGGRNEQFF.

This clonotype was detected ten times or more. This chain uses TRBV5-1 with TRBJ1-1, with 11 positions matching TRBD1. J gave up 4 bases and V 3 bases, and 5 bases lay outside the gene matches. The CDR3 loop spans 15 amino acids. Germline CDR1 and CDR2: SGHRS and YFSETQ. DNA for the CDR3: TGCGCCAGCAGCTCATCGGGACAGGGGGGCACTGAAGCTTTCTTT. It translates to CASSSSGQGGTEAFF.

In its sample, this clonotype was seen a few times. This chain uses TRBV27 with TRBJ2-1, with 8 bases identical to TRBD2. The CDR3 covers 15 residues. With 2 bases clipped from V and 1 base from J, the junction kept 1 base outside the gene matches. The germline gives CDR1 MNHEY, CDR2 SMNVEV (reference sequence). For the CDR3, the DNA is TGTGCCAGCAGTTTAGGCGGGGGGTCCTACAATGAGCAGTTCTTC. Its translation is CASSLGGGSYNEQFF.

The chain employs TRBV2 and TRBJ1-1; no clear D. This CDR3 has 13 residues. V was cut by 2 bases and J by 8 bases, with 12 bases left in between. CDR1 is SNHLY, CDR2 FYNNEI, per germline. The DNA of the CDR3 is TGTGCCAGCAGTGAATACGGGTTTACCGAAGCTTTCTTT. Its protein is CASSEYGFTEAFF.

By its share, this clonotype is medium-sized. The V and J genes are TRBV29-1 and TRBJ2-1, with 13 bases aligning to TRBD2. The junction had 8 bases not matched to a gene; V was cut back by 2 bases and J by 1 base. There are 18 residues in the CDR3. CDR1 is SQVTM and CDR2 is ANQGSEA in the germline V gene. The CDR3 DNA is TGCAGCGTTGAAAGGACTAGCGGGAGCGCGAGATCCTACAATGAGCAGTTCTTC. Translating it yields CSVERTSGSARSYNEQFF.

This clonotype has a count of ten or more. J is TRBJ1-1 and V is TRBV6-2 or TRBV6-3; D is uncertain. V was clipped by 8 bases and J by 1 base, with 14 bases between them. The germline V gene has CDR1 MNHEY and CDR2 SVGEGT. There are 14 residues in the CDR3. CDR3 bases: TGTGCCAGCGTTCGCGACGGCACGAACACTGAAGCTTTCTTT. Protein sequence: CASVRDGTNTEAFF.

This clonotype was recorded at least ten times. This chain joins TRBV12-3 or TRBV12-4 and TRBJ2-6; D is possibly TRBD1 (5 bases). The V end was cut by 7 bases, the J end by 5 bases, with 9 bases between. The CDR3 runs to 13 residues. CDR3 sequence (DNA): TGTGCCAGCACCACGGACAGGGCCAACGTCCTGACTTTC. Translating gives CASTTDRANVLTF.

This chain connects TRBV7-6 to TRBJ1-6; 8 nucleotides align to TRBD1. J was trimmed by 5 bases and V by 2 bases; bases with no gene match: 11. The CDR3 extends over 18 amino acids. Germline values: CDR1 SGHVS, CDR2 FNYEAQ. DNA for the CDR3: TGTGCCAGCAGCTTAAAGAGGAGACTGGGACAGGATAATTCACCCCTCCACTTT. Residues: CASSLKRRLGQDNSPLHF.